This T cell receptor (beta chain) was documented in a study of cytomegalovirus exposure and HLA in healthy donors. The germline V gene encodes CDR1 LNHNV and CDR2 YYDKDF (reference sequence). There are 14 residues in the CDR3. V dropped 2 bases and J dropped 5; count of bases not matched to a gene: 2. A word on this clone: As yet, its antigen is unknown.

Vbeta (60) and Jbeta (13) primers were used in the PCR. Sequencing used immunoSEQ multiplex PCR; TCRdb keeps in-frame clones, though not all of them. The sample has 110,000 to 150,000 clones; roughly 72% are singletons. Study-wide results and caveats: A missense DCLRE1C variant was associated with V- and J-gene trimming of TCR beta chains in a later analysis, and an independent cohort replicated the association. Across HLA loci, a later analysis found differing TCR association rates, with DRB1 most and HLA-C fewest. According to an earlier analysis, most TCR beta V segments yielded productive rearrangements about 90% or about 30% of the time.

Sequencing used PBMCs. This chain uses TRBV15 with TRBJ2-5; TRBD2 matches at 10 bases. This receptor was obtained from a middle-aged man in good health and CMV-seronegative. The CDR3 protein is CATSRLAGVETQYF. CDR3 coding DNA: TGTGCCACCAGCAGACTAGCGGGGGTTGAGACCCAGTACTTC.